The 31 T cell receptor beta chains given below trace back to one sample, sequenced in a study of blood T cell repertoires in COVID-19. Measured with immunoSEQ multiplex PCR; TCRdb has only the in-frame clones, and not every one. The data hold roughly 240,000 clones, with about 82% observed a single time. Material: PBMCs or T cells enriched from blood (not recorded which). The receptors shown here come from a woman in her fifties or sixties who had recovered from COVID-19.

The V call is TRBV6-5, the J call TRBJ2-1, with 10 nucleotides matching TRBD2. Germline assignment: CDR1 MNHEY and CDR2 SVGAGI. CDR3 length equals 14 residues. After removal of 5 bases from V and 7 bases from J, the junction contained 5 bases not matched to a gene. The CDR3 DNA reads TGTGCCAGCAGTCCTAGCGGGGGCCGAAATGAGCAGTTCTTC. Translated, it gives CASSPSGGRNEQFF.

The rearrangement uses TRBV9 and TRBJ2-1, with TRBD2 matching over 9 bases. The CDR3 has 13 residues. The trim removed 0 bases at V and 14 bases at J, leaving 6 bases unmatched. Germline-derived CDR1 and CDR2 are SGDLS and YYNGEE. The CDR3 DNA is TGTGCCAGCAGCGTAGTTAGCGGGAGTAACGAGTTCTTC. It yields the protein CASSVVSGSNEFF.

This clone was seen once. The V gene is TRBV19, the J gene TRBJ1-2; TRBD1 agrees at 8 bases. Looked up from germline, CDR1 is LNHDA and CDR2 is SQIVND (reference sequence). The ends lost 6 bases at V and 10 bases at J; junction bases unmatched: 13. The CDR3 sequence is 14 residues long. In nucleotides, the CDR3 is TGTGCCAGTAGCCCGACAGGGGATACGCCTTTCTACACCTTC. This gives the protein CASSPTGDTPFYTF.

Regarding this clone: Other DNA sequences of this sample code for an identical CDR3. This rearrangement joins TRBV7-3 to TRBJ1-5, with no clear D. Germline V CDR1 and CDR2: SGHTA, FQGTGA. The V end lost 0 bases, the J end lost 6 bases, and 6 bases lay between the germline ends. The CDR3 loop spans 13 amino acids. The CDR3 DNA is TGTGCCAGCAGCTTAACCCCCGGTCAGCCCCAGCATTTT. Its protein is CASSLTPGQPQHF.

The chain has TRBV4-1 and TRBJ2-7, with 12 bases fitting TRBD2. The germline gives CDR1 MGHRA, CDR2 YSYEKL. The CDR3 has 16 residues. V lost 3 bases, J lost 2 bases, and 5 bases stayed unmatched. CDR3 amino acids: CASSHPSSGRAYEQYF. As DNA, the CDR3 is TGCGCCAGCAGCCACCCTTCTAGCGGGAGGGCCTACGAGCAGTACTTC.

Written as DNA, the CDR3 is TGTGCCAGCAGCTTGGGGGATAGGAGCCAGCGGAGTTATGGCTACACCTTC. This encodes CASSLGDRSQRSYGYTF. V usage is TRBV5-6 and J usage is TRBJ1-2; the D is unclear. The CDR3 is made up of 17 amino acids. The germline V and J ends were trimmed by 0 bases and 5 bases, with 20 bases remaining between them. Germline-derived CDR1 and CDR2 are SGHDT and YYEEEE.

The V and J genes are TRBV3-1 (or the pseudogene TRBV3-2) and TRBJ2-7; D gene ambiguous. Trimming removed 5 bases at V and 0 bases at J, with 11 bases between. There are 14 residues in the CDR3. Looked up from germline, CDR1 is LGHDT and CDR2 is YNNKEL (reference sequence). The CDR3 loop is CASSILPSSYEQYF. The CDR3 DNA reads TGTGCCAGCAGCATCCTACCGAGCTCCTACGAGCAGTACTTC.

The J gene is TRBJ2-1, the V gene TRBV29-1; the match to TRBD2 covers 8 bases. The trim removed 4 bases at V and 0 bases at J, leaving 8 bases unmatched. The CDR3 contains 16 residues. Germline lookup yields CDR1 SQVTM and CDR2 ANQGSEA. CDR3 coding DNA: TGCAGCGTTGTCGCTAGCGGGCCAAGCTCCTACAATGAGCAGTTCTTC. Protein: CSVVASGPSSYNEQFF.

The V and J genes are TRBV7-9 and TRBJ1-2; possibly TRBD1 for D (5 bases). Looked up from germline, CDR1 is SEHNR and CDR2 is FQNEAQ (reference sequence). The CDR3 runs 14 residues. V lost 4 bases to trimming and J lost 7 bases, with 16 bases between them. CDR3 nucleotide sequence: TGTGCCAGCAGCTCCCCGGGGCAGGGAGGTGGCTACACCTTC. Protein sequence: CASSSPGQGGGYTF. The full variable domain, with the rest looked up from reference TRBV7-9 and TRBJ1-2, is DTGVSQNPRHKITKRGQNVTFRCDPISEHNRLYWYRQTLGQGPEFLTYFQNEAQLEKSRLLSDRFSAERPKGSFSTLEIQRTEQGDSAMYLCASSSPGQGGGYTFGSGTRLTVV.

The J gene is TRBJ1-6, the V gene TRBV9, with TRBD1 matching over 7 bases. The germline V gene has CDR1 SGDLS and CDR2 YYNGEE. The V segment lost 6 bases and the J segment 6 bases; nucleotides outside the gene matches: 6. This CDR3 spans 14 amino acids. The chain's CDR3 is CASNGGQLNSPLHF. The DNA for the CDR3 is TGTGCCAGCAATGGGGGACAGCTTAATTCACCCCTCCACTTT.

The chain couples TRBV6-6 to TRBJ1-1; D not certain. Trimming stripped 5 bases from V and 8 bases from J, with 15 bases between. From germline, CDR1 is MNHNY and CDR2 SVGAGI (reference sequence). The CDR3 is 13 amino acids. As DNA, the CDR3 is TGTGCCAGCAGTCCTACGCCGGTCGTGGAAGCTTTCTTT. Amino acid sequence: CASSPTPVVEAFF.

The chain has TRBV19 and TRBJ1-2, with 10 bases identical to TRBD1. CDR1 and CDR2 (germline): LNHDA, SQIVND (reference sequence). The trim removed 3 bases at V and 4 bases at J, leaving 11 bases unmatched. The CDR3 runs to 17 residues. The CDR3 protein is CASSIDRDRGRVYGYTF. The DNA for the CDR3 is TGTGCCAGTAGTATCGACCGGGACAGGGGAAGGGTCTATGGCTACACCTTC.

V and J are TRBV7-8 and TRBJ1-1; D gene ambiguous. V lost 2 bases and J 4 bases, leaving 14 bases between the germline ends. In germline, CDR1 is SGHVS, CDR2 FQNEAQ. This CDR3 has 15 residues. This CDR3 is CASSLKARLSTEAFF. CDR3 in DNA: TGTGCCAGCAGCTTAAAGGCCAGGTTGAGCACTGAAGCTTTCTTT.

The V gene is TRBV10-1, the J gene TRBJ2-1, with 11 bases matching TRBD2. Germline V gives CDR1 WNHNN, CDR2 SYGVQD (reference sequence). The CDR3 has 14 amino acids. J gave up 5 bases and V 6 bases, and 3 bases lay outside the gene matches. The CDR3 loop is CASSASGGHNEQFF. CDR3 sequence (DNA): TGCGCCAGCAGCGCTAGCGGGGGGCACAATGAGCAGTTCTTC.

V usage is TRBV3-1 (or the pseudogene TRBV3-2) and J usage is TRBJ1-5; D call uncertain. The CDR3 is 14 amino acids. Germline V lookup: CDR1 LGHDT, CDR2 YNNKEL (reference sequence). V was trimmed by 0 bases and J by 4 bases, leaving 7 bases between them. The CDR3 DNA reads as TGTGCCAGCAGCCAAGATACGGGAAATCAGCCCCAGCATTTT. It translates to CASSQDTGNQPQHF.

This clone occurred a few times. The rearrangement uses TRBV5-5 and TRBJ2-3; 11 nucleotides match TRBD2. Germline V CDR1 and CDR2: SGHKS, YYEKEE (reference sequence). The CDR3 spans 15 residues. V dropped 3 bases and J dropped 7; count of bases not matched to a gene: 7. CDR3 sequence reads: CASSSTGTSGNTQYF. The CDR3 DNA reads TGTGCCAGCAGCTCTACCGGGACTAGCGGAAATACGCAGTATTTT.

The chain joins TRBV29-1 to TRBJ2-1; 9 positions agree with TRBD2. With V trimmed by 4 bases and J by 4 bases, 8 bases remained unmatched. CDR3 length equals 15 residues. Germline CDR1 SQVTM, CDR2 ANQGSEA. CDR3 in DNA: TGCAGCGTTGTAGGGCTAGCGGGAAGTTACAATGAGCAGTTCTTC. Protein product: CSVVGLAGSYNEQFF.

The rearrangement joins TRBV7-2 to TRBJ2-3, with D perhaps TRBD2 (7 bases). The CDR3 extends over 16 amino acids. Germline V gene data show CDR1 as SGHTA and CDR2 as FQGNSA. The V end lost 7 bases, the J end lost 6 bases, and 23 bases lay between the germline ends. The CDR3 is CASTRGPSGFRDTQYF. In DNA, the CDR3 is TGTGCCAGCACCCGGGGGCCTAGCGGCTTCCGGGATACGCAGTATTTT.

For this clone: Other DNA sequences within the sample encode an identical CDR3. This chain connects TRBV4-1 to TRBJ1-2, with no clear D. The CDR3 is made up of 14 amino acids. Trimming left V 0 bases short and J 5 bases short, with 10 bases between. Per the germline V gene, CDR1 is MGHRA and CDR2 is YSYEKL. DNA of the CDR3: TGCGCCAGCAGCCAAGATTCGGCAGGATATGGCTACACCTTC. This gives the protein CASSQDSAGYGYTF.

V usage is TRBV21-1 and J usage is TRBJ2-5; the table assigns TRBD1, which was not confirmed against the DNA. TRBV21-1 is labeled a pseudogene. This CDR3 contains 18 residues. In nucleotides, the CDR3 is TGTGCCAGCAGCAAACCACAGACGAGCGACGGACAGGTAGAGACCCAGTACTTC. The encoded protein is CASSKPQTSDGQVETQYF.

The chain has TRBV25-1 and TRBJ2-2; no definite D call. CDR3 length: 14 amino acids. Trimming took 3 bases from V and 2 from J, leaving 7 bases between them. Germline loops: CDR1 MGHDK, CDR2 SYGVNS. DNA of the CDR3: TGTGCCAGCAGTGACCGGGTTAACACCGGGGAGCTGTTTTTT. Its protein product is CASSDRVNTGELFF.

The chain joins TRBV4-3 to TRBJ1-4, with D perhaps matching TRBD1 (5 bases). The CDR3 sequence is 14 residues long. The germline V gene has CDR1 LGHNA and CDR2 YSLEER. V was pared by 6 bases and J by 10 bases, with 18 bases between. The DNA for the CDR3 is TGCGCCAGCAGTTCAGGGTTGGATGCTGTAAAACTGTTTTTT. Translated, it gives CASSSGLDAVKLFF.

V gene TRBV4-3 combines with J gene TRBJ1-2; 9 nucleotides align to TRBD1. The germline V gene encodes CDR1 LGHNA and CDR2 YSLEER. There are 16 residues in the CDR3. V lost 1 base, J lost 0 bases, and 3 bases stayed unmatched. CDR3 nucleotide sequence: TGCGCCAGCAGCCAAGCCCGACAGGGGGCTAACTATGGCTACACCTTC. Its translation is CASSQARQGANYGYTF.

This chain links TRBV7-2 with TRBJ2-3; D gene ambiguous. CDR1 SGHTA and CDR2 FQGNSA come from the germline V gene. This CDR3 is built from 14 residues. V lost 9 bases, J lost 5 bases, and 18 bases lay in between. The CDR3: CASNERPPGDTQYF. The DNA for the CDR3 is TGTGCCAGTAACGAACGCCCTCCAGGAGATACGCAGTATTTT.

The rearrangement links TRBV11-2 to TRBJ2-1, with TRBD1 matching over 11 bases. This CDR3 comprises 19 residues. V lost 3 bases to trimming and J lost 4 bases; unmatched junction nucleotides: 14. Looked up from germline, CDR1 is SGHAT and CDR2 is FQNNGV. CDR3 DNA: TGTGCCAGCAGCTTCATATTAAGGCGGGGACAGGGGGTTTACAATGAGCAGTTCTTC. This translates into CASSFILRRGQGVYNEQFF.

The V call is TRBV6-4, the J call TRBJ2-2; possibly TRBD1 for D (6 bases). The germline CDR1 and CDR2 sequences are MRHNA and SNTAGT. This CDR3 is 16 amino acids long. Trimming removed 8 bases at V and 0 bases at J, with 16 bases between. Here the CDR3 DNA reads TGTGCCAGCCGGGCCCGGGACACAGCGAACACCGGGGAGCTGTTTTTT. Its translation is CASRARDTANTGELFF.

This chain joins TRBV28 and TRBJ1-4, with 9 bases fitting TRBD1. The ends lost 6 bases at V and 5 bases at J; junction bases unmatched: 4. This CDR3 has 14 residues. Germline-derived CDR1 and CDR2 are MDHEN and SYDVKM. Written as DNA, the CDR3 is TGTGCCAGCAGCTTCACAGGGGGCAATGAAAAACTGTTTTTT. Protein product: CASSFTGGNEKLFF.

This clone appeared a single time. This chain connects TRBV10-3 to TRBJ2-1; D unclear. Trimming stripped 6 bases from V and 3 bases from J, with 12 bases between. The germline gives CDR1 ENHRY, CDR2 SYGVKD. CDR3 size: 14 residues. The CDR3 DNA follows: TGTGCCATCAGAGAACCAGGCAACTACAATGAGCAGTTCTTC. Its translation: CAIREPGNYNEQFF.

The chain carries TRBV7-6 and TRBJ1-5; tentatively, D is TRBD1 (6 bases). The germline V and J ends were trimmed by 1 base and 4 bases, with 8 bases remaining between them. The CDR3 covers 14 residues. The germline CDR1 and CDR2 sequences are SGHVS and FNYEAQ. CDR3 sequence (DNA): TGTGCCAGCAGCTTAGAACAGGGAAATCAGCCCCAGCATTTT. This gives the protein CASSLEQGNQPQHF.

The chain has TRBV7-2 and TRBJ1-3; a possible D gene is TRBD1 (6 bases). This CDR3 has 15 amino acids. Germline lookup yields CDR1 SGHTA and CDR2 FQGNSA. V lost 3 bases and J 7 bases, leaving 16 bases between the germline ends. CDR3 loop: CASSFDSTGWNTIYF. CDR3 bases: TGTGCCAGCAGCTTCGATTCGACAGGCTGGAACACCATATATTTT.

The chain employs TRBV11-2 and TRBJ2-7; no firm D call. V was cut by 3 bases and J by 3 bases, with 6 bases left in between. The length of the CDR3 is 12 residues. Germline V gene data show CDR1 as SGHAT and CDR2 as FQNNGV. The CDR3 protein is CASSLGSYEQYF. As DNA, the CDR3 is TGTGCCAGCAGCTTGGGCAGCTACGAGCAGTACTTC.